The present T cell receptor beta chain was sequenced within a study of graft-versus-host responses after intestinal transplantation. The V gene end was trimmed by 0 bases and the J gene end by 3 bases; junction bases not matched to a gene: 5. The germline CDR1 and CDR2 sequences are LNHNV and YYDKDF (reference sequence). This CDR3 is built from 17 residues. Sequencing used immunoSEQ multiplex PCR; TCRdb keeps in-frame clones, though not all of them. Of 77,000 or so clones in the sample, over 85% were seen once. In the case of this clone: Antigen specificity is unknown.

The source was unstimulated CD8+ T cells sorted from spleen or lymph node cells, collected before intestinal transplant. The chain has TRBV15 and TRBJ2-3, with 11 bases matching TRBD2. This receptor was identified in a human donor who received an intestinal transplant. The CDR3 spells CATSRDKLAGETDTQYF. The DNA of the CDR3 is TGTGCCACCAGCAGAGATAAACTAGCGGGAGAAACAGATACGCAGTATTTT. Filled out from reference TRBV15 and TRBJ2-3, the complete variable domain reads DAMVIQNPRYQVTQFGKPVTLSCSQTLNHNVMYWYQQKSSQAPKLLFHYYDKDFNNEADTPDNFQSRRPNTSFCFLDIRSPGLGDTAMYLCATSRDKLAGETDTQYFGPGTRLTVL.